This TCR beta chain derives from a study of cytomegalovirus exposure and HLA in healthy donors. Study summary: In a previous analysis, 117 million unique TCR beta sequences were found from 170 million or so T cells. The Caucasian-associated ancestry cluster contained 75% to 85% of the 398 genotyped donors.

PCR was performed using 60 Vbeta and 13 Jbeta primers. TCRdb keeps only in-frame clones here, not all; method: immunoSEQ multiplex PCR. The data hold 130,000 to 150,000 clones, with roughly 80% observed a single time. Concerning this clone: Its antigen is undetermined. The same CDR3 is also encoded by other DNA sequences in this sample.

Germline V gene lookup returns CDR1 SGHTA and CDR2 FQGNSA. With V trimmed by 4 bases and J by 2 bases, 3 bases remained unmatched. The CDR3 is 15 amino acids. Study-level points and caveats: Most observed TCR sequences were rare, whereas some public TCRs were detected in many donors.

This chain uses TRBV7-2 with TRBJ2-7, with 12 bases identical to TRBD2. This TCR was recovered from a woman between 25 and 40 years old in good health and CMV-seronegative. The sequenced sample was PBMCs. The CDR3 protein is CASSSSGGAAYEQYF. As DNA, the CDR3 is TGTGCCAGCAGCTCTAGCGGGGGGGCGGCCTACGAGCAGTACTTC. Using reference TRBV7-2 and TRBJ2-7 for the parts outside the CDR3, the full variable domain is GAGVSQSPSNKVTEKGKDVELRCDPISGHTALYWYRQSLGQGLEFLIYFQGNSAPDKSGLPSDRFSAERTGGSVSTLTIQRTQQEDSAVYLCASSSSGGAAYEQYFGPGTRLTVT.